This passage covers 17 T cell receptor beta chains from one sample sequenced in a study of T-cell memory formation after mild COVID-19. TCRdb re-derived calls from the 5' RACE reads in MiXCR, one entry per CDR3 protein. The sample holds around 440,000 distinct CDR3 sequences, over 15% seen once. The sequencing sample was made of PBMCs or a T cell subset sorted from them (not recorded which). The receptors shown here come from an adult woman who had mild COVID-19 (a few samples of this study predate the infection). Cell type and time point are not known.

This clonotype showed up just a few times. This chain connects TRBV6-2 or TRBV6-3 to TRBJ1-1; the D gene is possibly TRBD1 (5 bases). Germline loops: CDR1 MNHEY, CDR2 SVGEGT. V was pared by 2 bases and J by 12 bases, with 16 bases between. This CDR3 comprises 13 residues. This chain's CDR3 is CASSYNQGTTTFF. CDR3 nucleotides: TGTGCCAGCAGTTACAATCAGGGCACGACGACTTTCTTT.

The chain couples TRBV7-9 to TRBJ2-5; D call uncertain. Germline CDR1 and CDR2: SEHNR and FQNEAQ (reference sequence). The CDR3 length is 12 residues. CDR3 sequence (DNA): TGTACCCCAGGCCCGTACCAAGAGACCCAGTACTTC. It specifies CTPGPYQETQYF.

This chain joins TRBV9 and TRBJ2-3; a weak D match, TRBD2 (6 bases). The CDR3 has 16 residues. Germline V gene data show CDR1 as SGDLS and CDR2 as YYNGEE. Trimming left V 0 bases short and J 3 bases short, with 14 bases between. CDR3 loop: CASSVEAGGSTDTQYF. CDR3 nucleotides: TGTGCCAGCAGCGTAGAGGCCGGGGGTAGTACAGATACGCAGTATTTT.

This clonotype was seen a single time. The chain is built from TRBV13 and TRBJ1-1; a possible D gene is TRBD1 (5 bases). V was shortened by 2 bases and J by 4 bases, with 11 bases between the two germline ends. The length of the CDR3 is 14 residues. The germline V gene has CDR1 PRHDT and CDR2 FYEKMQ (reference sequence). This CDR3 is CASSLSRGGTEAFF. CDR3 DNA sequence: TGTGCCAGCAGCTTATCCCGCGGGGGCACTGAAGCTTTCTTT.

In this sample, this clonotype turned up many times. This chain uses TRBV24-1 with TRBJ2-1; the match to TRBD2 covers 8 bases. Germline lookup yields CDR1 KGHDR and CDR2 SFDVKD. The length of the CDR3 is 15 residues. V was pared by 5 bases and J by 5 bases, with 7 bases of the junction left unmatched. CDR3 in amino acids: CATSVHGLANNEQFF. As DNA, the CDR3 is TGTGCCACCAGTGTTCATGGACTAGCAAACAATGAGCAGTTCTTC.

The rearrangement links TRBV12-3 or TRBV12-4 to TRBJ1-5; 8 bases align to TRBD1. This CDR3 region has 16 residues. Losses at the gene ends were 5 bases for V and 5 bases for J; bases not matched to a gene: 11. CDR3 in amino acids: CASSLLTGARDQPQHF. The CDR3 DNA reads TGTGCCAGCAGTCTACTGACAGGGGCGCGGGATCAGCCCCAGCATTTT.

The table lists this clonotype with a few counts. In DNA form, the CDR3 reads TGCGCCAGCAGCTTAGTGGGGGCCGAGTACAGAGATACGCAGTATTTT. Residues: CASSLVGAEYRDTQYF. This chain joins TRBV5-1 and TRBJ2-3, with D perhaps matching TRBD1 (6 bases). V lost 2 bases and J lost 5, with 18 bases in between. The CDR3 totals 16 residues. Germline CDR1 reads SGHRS; CDR2 reads YFSETQ.

This clonotype showed up many times. The genes are TRBV4-3 and TRBJ2-5; TRBD2 aligns across 10 bases. Trimming removed 0 bases from V and 9 bases from J; junction bases left unmatched: 13. The CDR3 runs to 17 residues. Per the germline V gene, CDR1 is LGHNA and CDR2 is YSLEER. CDR3 in amino acids: CASSQEPAGGTGGAQYF. The CDR3 DNA reads TGCGCCAGCAGCCAAGAACCAGCGGGAGGGACGGGGGGGGCCCAGTACTTC.

This clonotype was seen ten or more times. The chain has TRBV29-1 and TRBJ2-3; D might be TRBD1 (5 bases). The CDR3 is made up of 13 amino acids. Trimming removed 3 bases from V and 3 bases from J, with 10 bases in between. Germline V gene sequence: CDR1 SQVTM, CDR2 ANQGSEA. CDR3 DNA sequence: TGCAGCGTTGAGGGCAGGGTAACAGATACGCAGTATTTT. It codes for CSVEGRVTDTQYF.

This clonotype was picked up many times. V usage is TRBV12-3 or TRBV12-4 and J usage is TRBJ2-5; no definite D call. The length of the CDR3 is 14 residues. V was cut by 3 bases and J by 1 base, with 9 bases left in between. Written as DNA, the CDR3 is TGTGCCAGCAGTTTCGCAGAGATCCAAGAGACCCAGTACTTC. Translation gives CASSFAEIQETQYF.

The chain links TRBV20-1 to TRBJ2-1, with D hard to call. Germline-derived CDR1 and CDR2 are DFQATT and SNEGSKA (reference sequence). The CDR3 totals 14 residues. Trimming cost V 0 bases and J 3 bases, with 9 bases left between them. The chain's CDR3 is CSARDLGFYNEQFF. In nucleotides, the CDR3 is TGCAGTGCTAGAGATCTAGGATTCTACAATGAGCAGTTCTTC.

This clonotype was detected a few times. The chain joins TRBV5-1 to TRBJ2-3; D gene ambiguous. Per the germline V gene, CDR1 is SGHRS and CDR2 is YFSETQ. V dropped 0 bases and J dropped 1 base, with 12 bases sitting between them. The CDR3 has 16 residues. CDR3 sequence: CASSLGVASGTDTQYF. The CDR3 bases are TGCGCCAGCAGCTTGGGTGTGGCCTCGGGCACAGATACGCAGTATTTT.

This clonotype was detected only a few times. The chain is built from TRBV15 and TRBJ2-7; the D gene is possibly TRBD1 (7 bases). The CDR3 runs to 17 residues. The V gene's germline CDR1 is LNHNV and CDR2 YYDKDF (reference sequence). V was shortened by 0 bases and J by 6 bases, with 21 bases between the two germline ends. CDR3 sequence: CATSRDGRRGRRSEQYF. CDR3 nucleotide sequence: TGTGCCACCAGCAGAGATGGGCGGAGGGGGCGAAGGTCCGAGCAGTACTTC.

The chain recombines TRBV2 with TRBJ2-1; D possibly matches TRBD1 or TRBD2 (6 bases each). CDR3 length equals 18 residues. CDR1 and CDR2 from the germline V gene are SNHLY and FYNNEI. The V and J ends lost 4 bases and 0 bases respectively, with 19 bases between them. For the CDR3, the DNA is TGTGCCAGCAGTGGAGCCAGGAGGGGGTCGAGCTCCTACAATGAGCAGTTCTTC. This sequence encodes CASSGARRGSSSYNEQFF.

The rearrangement links TRBV6-5 to TRBJ2-6; no definite D call. V lost 10 bases, J lost 2 bases, and 12 bases lay in between. The germline gives CDR1 MNHEY, CDR2 SVGAGI. The CDR3 runs to 14 residues. CDR3 DNA: TGTGCCACGACCGCGCGACCTGGGGCCAACGTCCTGACTTTC. Amino acids: CATTARPGANVLTF.

The gene calls are TRBV5-1 and TRBJ2-1; 8 bases agree with TRBD2. The length of the CDR3 is 15 residues. J gave up 6 bases and V 3 bases, and 8 bases lay outside the gene matches. CDR1 and CDR2 from the germline V gene are SGHRS and YFSETQ. The CDR3 region has the DNA TGCGCCAGCAGCTGGCAGCGGGAGTTCGGCAATGAGCAGTTCTTC. This translates into CASSWQREFGNEQFF.

V usage is TRBV10-3 and J usage is TRBJ2-1; unclear D gene. Germline V gene lookup returns CDR1 ENHRY and CDR2 SYGVKD. The CDR3 sequence is 15 residues long. Trimming took 4 bases from V and 5 from J, leaving 15 bases between them. The CDR3 bases are TGTGCCATCAGTGGTGCAGGAACTGGGAACAATGAGCAGTTCTTC. This sequence encodes CAISGAGTGNNEQFF.